This TCR beta chain was obtained from a study of T cells after yellow fever vaccination. Comments on this clonotype: Its antigen remains unidentified.

Points from the study as a whole: A large majority of primary-vaccination clones showed up again after the booster (just under 97% CD4, around 90% CD8). The secondary response showed a weaker magnitude and a faster peak, day 5 versus 15. Abundant clonotypes from the bulk population could contaminate FACS-sorted repertoires.

Production of TCR cDNA was by 5'RACE template switching, which also added a universal primer site and UMIs. Each CDR3 protein is one row after TCRdb ran MiXCR on the 5' RACE reads. The sample includes 300,000 to 350,000 distinct CDR3 sequences, over 8.5% of them seen just once. Looked up from germline, CDR1 is SGDLS and CDR2 is YYNGEE. The CDR3 contains 14 residues. J lost 6 bases, V lost 7 bases, and 8 bases had no gene match. The specimen was CD4+ T cells sorted from PBMCs, collected 45 days after the yellow fever booster vaccination. The source of this sequence is a man younger than 35 who received the YFV17D yellow fever vaccine. The rearrangement joins TRBV9 to TRBJ2-1; TRBD1 matches 9 bases. For the CDR3, the DNA is TGTGCCAGCTCCACGGGGACAGGGCCCAATGAGCAGTTCTTC. Translating gives CASSTGTGPNEQFF.